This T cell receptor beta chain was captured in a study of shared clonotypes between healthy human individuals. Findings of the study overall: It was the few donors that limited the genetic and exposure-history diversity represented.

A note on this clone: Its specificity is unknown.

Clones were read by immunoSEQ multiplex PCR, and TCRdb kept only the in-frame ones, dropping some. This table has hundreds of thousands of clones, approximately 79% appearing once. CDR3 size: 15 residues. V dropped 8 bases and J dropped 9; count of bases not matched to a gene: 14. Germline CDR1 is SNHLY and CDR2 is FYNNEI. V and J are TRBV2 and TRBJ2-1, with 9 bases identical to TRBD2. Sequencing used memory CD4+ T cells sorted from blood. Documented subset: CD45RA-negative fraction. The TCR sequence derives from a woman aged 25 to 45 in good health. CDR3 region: CASELDSSGAFEQFF. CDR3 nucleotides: TGTGCCAGCGAACTCGACTCTAGCGGGGCGTTTGAGCAGTTCTTC.